This TCR beta chain came from a study of shared clonotypes between healthy human individuals. CDR1 is ENHRY and CDR2 is SYGVKD in the germline V gene. Unmatched junction bases numbered 11, after V lost 5 bases and J lost 2 bases. This CDR3 is built from 16 residues. The naive CD8 fraction comprised CD45RO-negative cells positively selected for CCR7 and excluded terminally differentiated effector memory CD45RA+ cells. At the deep level, the assay was run. Per sorted-subset replicate PCR, input was around 200 ng DNA, representing roughly 28,000 T cell genomes. Sequenced by immunoSEQ multiplex PCR; TCRdb stores in-frame clones only, minus some. This sample has almost 700,000 clones; 92% occur once, and the top ten carry 20% to 25%.

This rearrangement joins TRBV10-3 to TRBJ1-1, with 7 bases that match TRBD1. Sequencing input: naive CD8+ T cells sorted from blood. The receptor comes from a man aged 30-40 years in good health. CDR3 residues: CAISSGAQGRNTEAFF. In DNA, the CDR3 is TGTGCCATCAGTAGCGGGGCACAGGGGCGTAACACTGAAGCTTTCTTT.